This T cell receptor beta chain stems from a study of T cell responses to AZD1222 COVID-19 vaccine listed by TCRdb under 2021. A note on the overall study: AZD1222 recipients whose second dose came at about 4 weeks and those whose second dose came at about 12 weeks were combined into one group, since spike-specific TCR depth and breadth did not differ between the two schedules. TCR sequencing was performed for roughly 240 trial participants, of whom 200 to 210 were given two doses of AZD1222 and 26 were given two doses of MenACWY control vaccine. Trial participants were enrolled into age subgroups of 18-55, 56-69 and 70-plus years, which contained around 150, 28 and 57 TCR-sequenced participants, respectively. Results and caveats for the whole study, not just this receptor: Reportedly, close to half of the unique spike-specific TCRs recognized epitopes lying outside the regions that are mutated in the B.1.351 and B.1.1.7 variants. CD4 TCRs associated with the vaccine covered the entire spike protein, and the dominant responses were in regions 160-218 and 743-854. Because no day 14 peak-response samples were available, repertoires were characterized only after the peak T cell response. After two AZD1222 doses, both the breadth and the depth of spike-specific TCRs were significantly higher than at day 0 and than in MenACWY recipients. Conclusions about previously exposed vaccinees were limited because only a handful of AZD1222 recipients were SARS-CoV-2 seropositive at baseline. The 56-69-year group was small, and its depth increase did not reach significance, likely because of low power. Participants were mostly white British and included more females than males, and it was suggested by the authors that clonal diversity may have been underestimated.

The CDR3 regions of human TCRbeta chains were subjected to immunosequencing. The published analysis was carried out like this. Repertoire TCRs were checked for matches against a reference library of SARS-CoV-2-specific TCRs that had been generated using the MIRA antigen-specificity platform. Breadth was defined as the fraction of unique TCRs that were SARS-CoV-2-associated. Depth was defined as the fraction of total T cells that were SARS-CoV-2-associated. Each spike-specific TCR was assigned to its reactive spike region and to a CD4 or CD8 class using the MIRA data. Log10-transformed breadth and depth values were compared by one-way ANOVA with Sidak's multiple comparisons tests. Held by TCRdb, this immuneACCESS table contains in-frame sequences only and omits some clones. Under half of the omission traces to an unresolved V gene where checked; the cause of the rest is unknown. V and J calls and clone size follow that table, whereas D and trimming were derived from the DNA. In this sample the table shows some 90,000 clones, 80% to 90% of which occur a single time. The top ten hold about 8% of the sample.

Note on this clone: The target of this receptor is not known. No per-base quality is available; no much larger clone lies one base away.

In the paper's terms, the time point label means: baseline before first vaccination. Vaccinee samples came from UK trials COV001 and COV002, including a single-blind randomized controlled phase 2/3 trial of AZD1222 (ChAdOx1 nCoV-19) in healthy adults. For TCRbeta chain sequencing, PBMC samples from trial participants were taken at day 0 and at day 28 after the second dose. Measured from the cysteine to the phenylalanine, the CDR3 is 12 residues long. Of the read, only the CDR3 DNA is kept; its 36 bases are in frame from base 1. V gives up 8 bases and J gives up 4 bases, and the segment between their germline ends measures 11 bases.

The source material was peripheral blood, sampled on day 0 of AZD1222 vaccination. The chain is assembled from TRBV12-3 or TRBV12-4 and TRBJ1-1, and perhaps TRBD1 as D gene, on 5 matching bases. The sequence came from an adult in good health. The sequence in DNA is TGTGCCAGCCTAAGACAGTTCACTGAAGCTTTCTTT. Its translation reads: CASLRQFTEAFF.